These 32 T cell receptor beta chains share one sample of origin, sequenced in a study of CD8 T cells in ankylosing spondylitis. TCRdb re-called the 5' RACE reads through MiXCR, storing one row per CDR3 protein. The sample includes around 160,000 distinct CDR3 sequences, more than 9% of them seen just once. Input material: blood, either unsorted or a sorted T cell fraction (not recorded which). Receptors originate from a male donor with ankylosing spondylitis or in good health (not recorded which).

The chain recombines TRBV10-2 with TRBJ2-7, with 9 nucleotides matching TRBD1. CDR3 length equals 15 residues. J gave up 3 bases and V 7 bases, and 10 bases lay outside the gene matches. Germline V gene sequence: CDR1 WSHSY, CDR2 SAAADI. The CDR3: CASKSQGQGYYEQYF. CDR3 nucleotides: TGCGCCAGCAAGAGTCAGGGACAGGGTTACTACGAGCAGTACTTC.

This clonotype appeared many times. The CDR3 region has the DNA TGTGCCAGCAGCTTAACTCCCAGGGAGGGGAATCAGCCCCAGCATTTT. Protein product: CASSLTPREGNQPQHF. The chain combines TRBV7-6 with TRBJ1-5, with D tentatively TRBD1 (5 bases). CDR3 length: 16 residues. The ends were cut back, 2 bases at V and 4 bases at J, with 15 bases in the middle. From germline, CDR1 is SGHVS and CDR2 FNYEAQ. The full variable domain, in which reference TRBV7-6 and TRBJ1-5 provide the parts outside the CDR3, is GAGVSQSPRYKVTKRGQDVALRCDPISGHVSLYWYRQALGQGPEFLTYFNYEAQQDKSGLPNDRFSAERPEGSISTLTIQRTEQRDSAMYRCASSLTPREGNQPQHFGDGTRLSIL.

Regarding this clonotype: This sequence may be a read error, since a much larger clone differs from it by one base. The rearrangement links TRBV20-1 to TRBJ1-2; D unclear. Per the germline V gene, CDR1 is DFQATT and CDR2 is SNEGSKA (reference sequence). The length of the CDR3 is 17 residues. CDR3 protein: CSARPTSQDLLVYVYTF. As DNA, the CDR3 is TGCAGTGCTAGACCCACCTCGCAGGACCTGTTAGTCTATGTCTACACCTTC.

The chain couples TRBV14 to TRBJ1-2; D might be TRBD1 (5 bases). This CDR3 has 14 amino acids. CDR1 and CDR2 from the germline V gene are SGHDN and FVKESK. The germline V and J ends were trimmed by 10 bases and 0 bases, with 15 bases remaining between them. CDR3 sequence reads: CANRKTVPNYGYTF. As DNA, the CDR3 is TGTGCCAACAGAAAGACAGTCCCTAACTATGGCTACACCTTC.

The chain carries TRBV19 and TRBJ1-1; D ambiguous. The CDR3 consists of 14 residues. The ends were cut back, 5 bases at V and 5 bases at J, with 15 bases in the middle. The germline V gene has CDR1 LNHDA and CDR2 SQIVND (reference sequence). The CDR3, as DNA: TGTGCCAGTAGTCCTAGGAGGGCGCTAACTGAAGCTTTCTTT. It is translated as CASSPRRALTEAFF.

This clonotype was counted many times. The chain uses TRBV9 and TRBJ2-7; D call uncertain. Trimming pared 1 base from V and 4 bases from J, leaving 12 bases between. The CDR3 spans 14 residues. Germline lookup yields CDR1 SGDLS and CDR2 YYNGEE. Here the CDR3 DNA reads TGTGCCAGCAGCGTATTCCCAGAACCTTACGAGCAGTACTTC. Encoded protein: CASSVFPEPYEQYF.

This clonotype showed up many times. The chain joins TRBV5-1 to TRBJ2-3, with 7 positions matching TRBD2. The junction had 13 bases not matched to a gene; V was cut back by 0 bases and J by 3 bases. Germline V lookup: CDR1 SGHRS, CDR2 YFSETQ. This CDR3 is 18 amino acids long. This chain's CDR3 is CASSLESGGSLGTDTQYF. CDR3 in DNA: TGCGCCAGCAGCTTGGAGTCGGGGGGATCACTAGGGACAGATACGCAGTATTTT.

This clonotype was seen only a few times. The chain recombines TRBV5-1 with TRBJ1-1; D may be TRBD1 (6 bases). The length of the CDR3 is 14 residues. Trimming took off 4 bases at V and 6 bases at J, with 16 bases between the two ends. CDR1 and CDR2 (germline): SGHRS, YFSETQ. For the CDR3, the DNA is TGCGCCAGCAGCCCACTCGGAGGGGGATCTGAAGCTTTCTTT. Its protein product is CASSPLGGGSEAFF.

This clonotype was counted ten times or more. V gene TRBV11-2 combines with J gene TRBJ2-1, with 13 nucleotides matching TRBD2. Trimming took 5 bases from V and 6 from J; bases not matched to a gene: 7. The V gene's germline CDR1 is SGHAT and CDR2 FQNNGV. The CDR3 consists of 16 residues. CDR3 residues: CASSLGLAGVGNEQFF. Here the CDR3 DNA reads TGTGCCAGCAGCCTAGGACTAGCGGGAGTCGGCAATGAGCAGTTCTTC.

In this sample, this clonotype turned up many times. The chain couples TRBV27 to TRBJ1-5, with D possibly being TRBD1 (6 bases). The CDR3 consists of 15 residues. The germline V and J ends were trimmed by 3 bases and 2 bases, with 11 bases remaining between them. Germline CDR1 is MNHEY and CDR2 is SMNVEV (reference sequence). The CDR3 sequence: CASSFRGEGNQPQHF. The CDR3, as DNA: TGTGCCAGCAGTTTCAGGGGAGAGGGCAATCAGCCCCAGCATTTT.

This clonotype was detected many times. This rearrangement joins TRBV4-1 to TRBJ2-7; the match to TRBD1 covers 7 bases. There are 13 residues in the CDR3. Germline V gene lookup returns CDR1 MGHRA and CDR2 YSYEKL. The junction had 1 base not matched to a gene; V was cut back by 3 bases and J by 2 bases. The CDR3 region has the DNA TGCGCCAGCAGCCATCAGGGGGCCTACGAGCAGTACTTC. Protein sequence: CASSHQGAYEQYF.

This clonotype showed up many times. The chain recombines TRBV20-1 with TRBJ1-4, with D maybe TRBD1 (5 bases). V gave up 0 bases and J gave up 7 bases, with 15 bases separating them. The CDR3 totals 15 residues. CDR1 is DFQATT and CDR2 is SNEGSKA in the germline V gene (reference sequence). Written as DNA, the CDR3 is TGCAGTGCTAGAGATGTATCACAGGCGGGTGAAAAACTGTTTTTT. Protein sequence: CSARDVSQAGEKLFF.

This clonotype was seen repeatedly, ten times or more. The V and J genes are TRBV27 and TRBJ2-7; 14 nucleotides line up with TRBD2. The germline V gene has CDR1 MNHEY and CDR2 SMNVEV (reference sequence). J gave up 3 bases and V 5 bases, and 6 bases lay outside the gene matches. The CDR3 spans 16 residues. Here the CDR3 DNA reads TGTGCCAGCAGTGGAGGGACTAGCGGGAGAAGCTACGAGCAGTACTTC. Translated: CASSGGTSGRSYEQYF.

This clonotype was seen many times. V gene TRBV11-2 combines with J gene TRBJ1-3; D gene uncertain. Trimming took 2 bases from V and 0 from J, leaving 20 bases between them. The CDR3 is made up of 19 amino acids. Germline CDR1 is SGHAT and CDR2 is FQNNGV. The CDR3 loop reads CASSLPRFNSRSSGNTIYF. Written as DNA, the CDR3 is TGTGCCAGCAGCTTACCCCGATTTAATAGTCGGAGCTCTGGAAACACCATATATTTT.

This clonotype was detected a few times. The chain recombines TRBV6-1 with TRBJ1-1, with 7 bases fitting TRBD1. The J segment lost 4 bases and the V segment lost 5 bases, leaving 7 bases of the junction unmatched. The germline CDR1 and CDR2 sequences are MNHNS and SASEGT. This CDR3 has 14 residues. CDR3 in DNA: TGTGCCAGCAGTCCAGGGGGGAGCGTCACTGAAGCTTTCTTT. This translates into CASSPGGSVTEAFF.

This clonotype was seen many times. V is TRBV15 and J is TRBJ1-1; D not certain. V lost 0 bases and J 4 bases, leaving 12 bases between the germline ends. Per the germline V gene, CDR1 is LNHNV and CDR2 is YYDKDF (reference sequence). The length of the CDR3 is 15 residues. This chain's CDR3 is CATSRERGRGTEAFF. DNA of the CDR3: TGTGCCACCAGCAGAGAGCGAGGCCGGGGCACTGAAGCTTTCTTT.

This clonotype was observed at least ten times. The chain recombines TRBV20-1 with TRBJ2-3; TRBD2 aligns across 8 bases. The germline V gene encodes CDR1 DFQATT and CDR2 SNEGSKA (reference sequence). The junction had 3 bases not matched to a gene; V was cut back by 6 bases and J by 4 bases. This CDR3 contains 12 residues. CDR3 sequence: CSALSGADTQYF. CDR3 DNA sequence: TGCAGTGCACTTAGCGGGGCAGATACGCAGTATTTT.

The chain carries TRBV19 and TRBJ2-2, with a possible D match to TRBD2 (5 bases). Germline-derived CDR1 and CDR2 are LNHDA and SQIVND (reference sequence). CDR3 length: 16 amino acids. With 1 base removed from V and 4 bases from J, the gap between germline ends came to 13 bases. DNA for the CDR3: TGTGCCAGTAGTATAGGCGGGTCCTACTCCACCGGGGAGCTGTTTTTT. This sequence encodes CASSIGGSYSTGELFF.

This clonotype showed up many times. The chain employs TRBV6-5 and TRBJ2-7, with D maybe TRBD2 (7 bases). The CDR3 runs 13 residues. Germline CDR1 MNHEY, CDR2 SVGAGI. V dropped 4 bases and J dropped 7 bases, with 14 bases sitting between them. The CDR3 is CASSFLGGGEQYF. DNA for the CDR3: TGTGCCAGCAGTTTCTTAGGGGGGGGTGAGCAGTACTTC.

This clonotype was detected ten times or more. V usage is TRBV18 and J usage is TRBJ2-3, with 7 positions matching TRBD1. Germline loops: CDR1 KGHSH, CDR2 LQKENI. This CDR3 has 14 amino acids. V shed 5 bases and J 2 bases; nucleotides not matched to a gene: 4. CDR3 in amino acids: CASSFGQDTDTQYF. As DNA, the CDR3 is TGTGCCAGCTCATTCGGACAGGACACAGATACGCAGTATTTT.

Remarks on this clonotype: Given a much more abundant clone one base away, this may be a read error. The chain carries TRBV14 and TRBJ2-1, with D tentatively TRBD1 (6 bases). CDR1 and CDR2 from the germline V gene are SGHDN and FVKESK. The CDR3 totals 14 residues. The germline V and J ends were trimmed by 8 bases and 3 bases, with 14 bases remaining between them. The CDR3 DNA follows: TGTGCCAGCGGCCGGGACATGGGCTACAATGAGCAGTTCTTC. This codes for CASGRDMGYNEQFF. Together with reference TRBV14 and TRBJ2-1, the CDR3 gives the full variable domain: EAGVTQFPSHSVIEKGQTVTLRCDPISGHDNLYWYRRVMGKEIKFLLHFVKESKQDESGMPNNRFLAERTGGTYSTLKVQPAELEDSGVYFCASGRDMGYNEQFFGPGTRLTVL.

This clonotype was counted at least ten times. V and J are TRBV27 and TRBJ2-2; possibly TRBD1 for D (5 bases). The germline CDR1 and CDR2 sequences are MNHEY and SMNVEV (reference sequence). The length of the CDR3 is 12 residues. V dropped 7 bases and J dropped 6 bases, with 9 bases sitting between them. The CDR3 here is CASTQGAGELFF. CDR3 coding DNA: TGTGCCAGCACCCAAGGGGCCGGGGAGCTGTTTTTT.

This clonotype was found a few times. The chain couples TRBV7-9 to TRBJ1-2; the D is unclear. V was pared by 4 bases and J by 6 bases, with 9 bases between. Germline CDR1 is SEHNR and CDR2 is FQNEAQ (reference sequence). The CDR3 is made up of 12 amino acids. The CDR3 loop is CASSYTSDGYTF. Written as DNA, the CDR3 is TGTGCCAGCAGCTATACGTCGGATGGCTACACCTTC.

Comment on this clonotype: A single base separates this from a much larger clone, so it may be a read error. V gene TRBV5-6 combines with J gene TRBJ2-7; D not certain. The ends were cut back, 4 bases at V and 0 bases at J, with 5 bases in the middle. CDR1 and CDR2 (germline): SGHDT, YYEEEE. CDR3 length: 12 amino acids. CDR3 loop: CASSRNSYEQYF. The CDR3 DNA sequence: TGTGCCAGCAGCCGAAACTCCTACGAGCAGTACTTC. Looking up the rest from reference TRBV5-6 and TRBJ2-7 gives the full variable domain: DAGVTQSPTHLIKTRGQQVTLRCSPKSGHDTVSWYQQALGQGPQFIFQYYEEEERQRGNFPDRFSGHQFPNYSSELNVNALLLGDSALYLCASSRNSYEQYFGPGTRLTVT.

This clonotype has a count of ten or more. This chain uses TRBV25-1 with TRBJ1-2, with a weak D call TRBD1 (5 bases). This CDR3 contains 15 residues. V was trimmed by 3 bases and J by 5 bases, leaving 16 bases between them. CDR1 is MGHDK and CDR2 is SYGVNS in the germline V gene. The CDR3: CASSEGQDPGYGYTF. Here the CDR3 DNA reads TGTGCCAGCAGTGAGGGGCAGGACCCAGGATATGGCTACACCTTC.

This clonotype was counted at least ten times. The chain links TRBV20-1 to TRBJ2-1; perhaps TRBD1 as D (7 bases). CDR1 is DFQATT and CDR2 is SNEGSKA in the germline V gene (reference sequence). With 1 base removed from V and 3 bases from J, the gap between germline ends came to 16 bases. The CDR3 loop spans 16 amino acids. For the CDR3, the DNA is TGCAGTGCTAGAGTTCGGGGCAGGGGGGACTACAATGAGCAGTTCTTC. Translating it yields CSARVRGRGDYNEQFF.

At least ten counts were recorded for this clonotype. V usage is TRBV24-1 and J usage is TRBJ2-3; TRBD1 might be the D (5 bases). The germline gives CDR1 KGHDR, CDR2 SFDVKD. Trimming took off 9 bases at V and 6 bases at J, with 12 bases between the two ends. CDR3 length equals 12 residues. CDR3 nucleotide sequence: TGTGCCACCGCTGACAGTTTGGATACGCAGTATTTT. Translating gives CATADSLDTQYF.

This clonotype showed up many times. The gene calls are TRBV7-2 and TRBJ2-1; perhaps D is TRBD1 or TRBD2 (7 bases each). The CDR3 has 15 amino acids. V shed 2 bases and J shed 7 bases, with 15 bases lying between them. Per germline, CDR1 SGHTA and CDR2 FQGNSA. Here the CDR3 reads CASSLSSGGANEQFF. The CDR3 DNA reads as TGTGCCAGCAGCTTATCGTCAGGGGGGGCAAATGAGCAGTTCTTC. The variable domain in full, with the rest retrieved from reference TRBV7-2 and TRBJ2-1, is GAGVSQSPSNKVTEKGKDVELRCDPISGHTALYWYRQSLGQGLEFLIYFQGNSAPDKSGLPSDRFSAERTGGSVSTLTIQRTQQEDSAVYLCASSLSSGGANEQFFGPGTRLTVL.

The chain carries TRBV29-1 and TRBJ2-1; D is unresolved. Between the trimmed V and J ends, which lost 5 bases and 9 bases, there was a span of 11 bases. Germline lookup yields CDR1 SQVTM and CDR2 ANQGSEA. The CDR3 is 11 residues long. The CDR3 coding sequence is TGCAGCGTTAGCCCCAGCATTGAGCAGTTCTTC. It codes for CSVSPSIEQFF.

This clonotype was detected many times. For the CDR3, the DNA is TGTGCCAGCAGTCGACCGGGACAGACGCAGTATTTT. This encodes CASSRPGQTQYF. This sequence joins TRBV12-3 or TRBV12-4 and TRBJ2-3; 7 bases align to TRBD1. The CDR3 spans 12 residues. The junction had 5 bases not matched to a gene; V was cut back by 5 bases and J by 9 bases.

This clonotype was counted at least ten times. The chain has TRBV7-6 and TRBJ2-6, with a tentative D call TRBD1 (6 bases). The CDR3 contains 17 residues. V was clipped by 5 bases and J by 0 bases, with 14 bases between them. CDR1 and CDR2 (germline): SGHVS, FNYEAQ. CDR3 nucleotides: TGTGCCAGCAGCCCACTTACAGGGTACTCTGGGGCCAACGTCCTGACTTTC. It is translated as CASSPLTGYSGANVLTF.

The CDR3 DNA follows: TGTGCCAGTAGTCTGACTAGCGGGACGAGCTCCTACGAGCAGTACTTC. This gives the protein CASSLTSGTSSYEQYF. The chain uses TRBV19 and TRBJ2-7, with 11 bases identical to TRBD2. With V trimmed by 5 bases and J by 0 bases, 6 bases remained unmatched. The CDR3 spans 16 residues. Germline loops: CDR1 LNHDA, CDR2 SQIVND (reference sequence).